Listed below are T cell receptor beta chains from one sample, sequenced in a study of T cells in Graves' hyperthyroidism and ophthalmopathy. TCRdb independently ran MiXCR on the multiplex PCR reads; one entry per CDR3 protein. The sample lists roughly 290,000 distinct CDR3 sequences, around 15% occurring once. The sample taken for sequencing was blood. These receptors originate from a woman in her forties with Graves' hyperthyroidism. Both conserved end residues are part of each CDR3. Size is omitted from some rows. Given values are once, few, many or a class for expanded clones.

abundance,v_gene,j_gene,CDR3aa
many,TRBV20-1,TRBJ1-1,CSAREHIDRLDTEAFF
-,TRBV5-1,TRBJ2-5,CASSLIAGGETQYF
many,TRBV18,TRBJ1-4,CASSRQEGEKLFF
many,TRBV12-3/TRBV12-4,TRBJ2-5,CASSFWGDLETQYF
many,TRBV20-1,TRBJ1-1,CSEAGTSNTEAFF
once,TRBV11-2,TRBJ2-7,CASSLDPRTSSYEQYF
few,TRBV20-1,TRBJ2-1,CSARGSGREEQFF
many,TRBV19,TRBJ1-1,CASSIGGTGGADTEAFF
many,TRBV15,TRBJ2-5,CATSRDDLKETQYF
-,TRBV7-9,TRBJ2-5,CASSPRGHPAEYF
-,TRBV4-1,TRBJ1-3,CASSQRMATDSGNTIYF
many,TRBV7-2,TRBJ2-5,CASSLALMVGEETQYF
-,TRBV7-2,TRBJ1-4,CATSSGRGNEKLFF
many,TRBV7-8,TRBJ2-5,CASSLATPKETQYF
few,TRBV4-1,TRBJ2-5,CASSQTEGQETQYF
many,TRBV20-1,TRBJ2-7,CSARGTSRDEQYF
many,TRBV29-1,TRBJ2-3,CSVEAVVRDTQYF
-,TRBV29-1,TRBJ1-3,CSGWVPSGNTIYF
few,TRBV19,TRBJ2-1,CASSTGSRNEQFF
many,TRBV27,TRBJ1-6,CASRRTGQGNSPLHF
-,TRBV27,TRBJ1-5,CASSLWQGGEQPQHF
-,TRBV18,TRBJ2-7,CASSSPGQGGSYEQYF
many,TRBV27,TRBJ1-1,CASSLRQGYTEAFF
many,TRBV12-3/TRBV12-4,TRBJ2-7,CASSLGRLGDYEQYF
few,TRBV11-2,TRBJ2-6,CASSPRGMSGANVLTF
many,TRBV7-9,TRBJ1-1,CASSLSTQGGEAFF
-,TRBV5-1,TRBJ2-5,CASSLQIQETQYF